The 14 T cell receptor beta chains listed next were all sequenced from one sample in a study of cytomegalovirus exposure and HLA in healthy donors. PCR primers comprised 60 Vbeta and 13 Jbeta primers. Generated by immunoSEQ multiplex PCR, the TCRdb table keeps only in-frame clones and is missing some. This sample's clone table lists 70,000 to 75,000 clones. Sequencing used PBMCs. The receptors were sampled from a female donor in good health and CMV-seropositive.

The chain carries TRBV9 and TRBJ2-7; TRBD2 aligns across 7 bases. This CDR3 is 14 amino acids long. The ends lost 2 bases at V and 3 bases at J; junction bases unmatched: 5. The germline V gene encodes CDR1 SGDLS and CDR2 YYNGEE. The CDR3 DNA is TGTGCCAGCAGCGTCGCTAGCGGAGACTACGAGCAGTACTTC. Translating it yields CASSVASGDYEQYF. The variable domain in full, completed from reference TRBV9 and TRBJ2-7, reads DSGVTQTPKHLITATGQRVTLRCSPRSGDLSVYWYQQSLDQGLQFLIQYYNGEERAKGNILERFSAQQFPDLHSELNLSSLELGDSALYFCASSVASGDYEQYFGPGTRLTVT.

The gene calls are TRBV6-5 and TRBJ2-6; D gene unclear. The CDR3 has 16 amino acids. V lost 0 bases, J lost 0 bases, and 6 bases lay in between. The germline gives CDR1 MNHEY, CDR2 SVGAGI. The chain's CDR3 is CASSYSTGSGANVLTF. The CDR3 DNA is TGTGCCAGCAGTTACTCGACTGGCTCTGGGGCCAACGTCCTGACTTTC.

The gene calls are TRBV19 and TRBJ1-2; D is possibly TRBD1 (6 bases). V was pared by 7 bases and J by 6 bases, with 18 bases between. This CDR3 comprises 14 residues. Per the germline V gene, CDR1 is LNHDA and CDR2 is SQIVND (reference sequence). The CDR3 DNA reads TGTGCCAGTACCCCAATGGCTCAGGGGAATGGCTACACCTTC. Its protein product is CASTPMAQGNGYTF.

The CDR3 loop reads CASSPPLISGARTDTQYF. Written as DNA, the CDR3 is TGTGCCAGCAGCCCGCCCCTCATTAGCGGGGCCCGCACAGATACGCAGTATTTT. The chain combines TRBV11-2 with TRBJ2-3, with 8 bases matching TRBD2. CDR1 and CDR2 (germline): SGHAT, FQNNGV. J lost 1 base, V lost 5 bases, and 14 bases had no gene match. The CDR3 loop spans 18 amino acids. The complete variable domain, with remaining parts taken from reference TRBV11-2 and TRBJ2-3, reads EAGVAQSPRYKIIEKRQSVAFWCNPISGHATLYWYQQILGQGPKLLIQFQNNGVVDDSQLPKDRFSAERLKGVDSTLKIQPAKLEDSAVYLCASSPPLISGARTDTQYFGPGTRLTVL.

The chain combines TRBV4-1 with TRBJ2-7, with 9 bases fitting TRBD1. The germline V gene has CDR1 MGHRA and CDR2 YSYEKL. V shed 6 bases and J 9 bases; nucleotides not matched to a gene: 12. There are 14 residues in the CDR3. The CDR3, as DNA: TGCGCCAGCAGACATCCCGGGACAGGGACCAGGCAGTACTTC. Translated: CASRHPGTGTRQYF.

The rearrangement links TRBV5-1 to TRBJ2-3, with D hard to call. Germline CDR1 and CDR2: SGHRS and YFSETQ. V dropped 0 bases and J dropped 1 base, with 3 bases sitting between them. There are 13 residues in the CDR3. CDR3 sequence (DNA): TGCGCCAGCAGCTTGGCCGGCACAGATACGCAGTATTTT. It encodes CASSLAGTDTQYF.

This chain links TRBV28 with TRBJ2-7, with 8 bases aligning to TRBD1. This CDR3 comprises 13 residues. With 3 bases clipped from V and 7 bases from J, the junction kept 5 bases outside the gene matches. The germline V gene encodes CDR1 MDHEN and CDR2 SYDVKM. The CDR3 sequence: CASSFQGAGEQYF. CDR3 DNA sequence: TGTGCCAGCAGTTTTCAGGGGGCTGGTGAGCAGTACTTC.

The V gene is TRBV13, the J gene TRBJ2-7; 15 bases are a match to TRBD2. The CDR3 runs to 15 residues. Germline CDR1 reads PRHDT; CDR2 reads FYEKMQ (reference sequence). V lost 3 bases to trimming and J lost 6 bases; unmatched junction nucleotides: 3. This CDR3 reads CASSFGLAGGGEQYF. The CDR3 nucleotides read TGTGCCAGCAGCTTCGGACTAGCGGGGGGGGGCGAGCAGTACTTC.

The chain recombines TRBV7-9 with TRBJ1-2; 9 positions agree with TRBD1. J lost 5 bases, V lost 0 bases, and 13 bases had no gene match. This CDR3 spans 18 amino acids. Germline V CDR1 and CDR2: SEHNR, FQNEAQ (reference sequence). CDR3 residues: CASSLAEVSGQGEYGYTF. In nucleotides, the CDR3 is TGTGCCAGCAGCTTAGCGGAAGTCTCGGGACAGGGAGAATATGGCTACACCTTC.

V and J are TRBV4-1 and TRBJ2-3, with 7 positions matching TRBD1. The V gene's germline CDR1 is MGHRA and CDR2 YSYEKL. V shed 4 bases and J 8 bases; nucleotides not matched to a gene: 18. CDR3 size: 17 residues. The CDR3 sequence is CASSLESGTARGATQYF. CDR3 bases: TGCGCCAGCAGCCTTGAGTCCGGGACAGCCAGAGGTGCTACGCAGTATTTT.

The rearrangement links TRBV5-1 to TRBJ1-5; perhaps TRBD1 as D (5 bases). Germline V lookup: CDR1 SGHRS, CDR2 YFSETQ. This CDR3 comprises 15 residues. Trimming pared 0 bases from V and 5 bases from J, leaving 12 bases between. CDR3 DNA sequence: TGCGCCAGCAGCTTGGCCCCGGACAATTATCAGCCCCAGCATTTT. Encoded protein: CASSLAPDNYQPQHF.

The rearrangement links TRBV2 to TRBJ2-3; D is ambiguous. The V end lost 5 bases, the J end lost 7 bases, and 19 bases lay between the germline ends. This CDR3 is 15 amino acids long. Germline assignment: CDR1 SNHLY and CDR2 FYNNEI. CDR3 sequence reads: CASSPRLGRVHTQYF. Here the CDR3 DNA reads TGTGCCAGCAGTCCCCGACTGGGTCGGGTACATACGCAGTATTTT.

CDR3 sequence reads: CASSPRQATDTQYF. The CDR3 DNA sequence: TGTGCCAGCTCACCTCGGCAGGCTACAGATACGCAGTATTTT. This chain links TRBV18 with TRBJ2-3; no clear D gene. V was shortened by 3 bases and J by 3 bases, with 10 bases between the two germline ends. Looked up from germline, CDR1 is KGHSH and CDR2 is LQKENI. The CDR3 covers 14 residues.

The rearrangement links TRBV4-3 to TRBJ2-7, with a weak D call TRBD2 (6 bases). This CDR3 is 16 amino acids long. Per germline, CDR1 LGHNA and CDR2 YSLEER. The V gene lost 4 bases and the J gene lost 5 bases, with 21 bases spanning the gap. CDR3 protein: CASSPGLSGPRDEQYF. Here the CDR3 DNA reads TGCGCCAGCAGCCCGGGCCTGAGCGGGCCGAGGGACGAGCAGTACTTC.